These 9 T cell receptor beta chains came from one sample sequenced in a study of Ad26.COV2.S vaccination and SARS-CoV-2 variants. Treatment meaning: around 19 received Ad26.COV2.S at low or high dose, single or two shots; roughly five received placebo; per-sample allocation not given. Collection of the samples took place on day 63 after the first injection of vaccine or placebo. Profiling relied on immunoSEQ multiplex PCR, and the TCRdb table lists in-frame clones only, not all of them. The sample carries roughly 680,000 clones, around 92% recorded once. The material was peripheral blood, obtained in a trial of Ad26.COV2.S vaccine versus placebo. Receptors were obtained from a person aged 18-60 years who received the Ad26.COV2.S COVID-19 vaccine or a placebo.

This clone was counted once. The genes are TRBV12-5 and TRBJ2-7; TRBD2 is a possible D gene (5 bases). This CDR3 spans 15 amino acids. Trimming cost V 0 bases and J 1 base, with 10 bases left between them. Germline V gene sequence: CDR1 LGHNT, CDR2 FRNRAP. The DNA for the CDR3 is TGTGCTAGTGGTTTGGTCCGAGGGATATCCTACGAGCAGTACTTC. This gives the protein CASGLVRGISYEQYF.

The chain combines TRBV3-1 (or the pseudogene TRBV3-2) with TRBJ1-2, with D hard to call. Per the germline V gene, CDR1 is LGHDT and CDR2 is YNNKEL (reference sequence). Deletions cut 0 bases from V and 6 bases from J, with 14 bases between. The CDR3 loop spans 15 amino acids. This CDR3 is CASSQDGSLLNGYTF. The CDR3 nucleotides read TGTGCCAGCAGCCAAGACGGCAGCTTACTAAATGGCTACACCTTC.

This clone was detected once. The gene calls are TRBV30 and TRBJ1-4; no clear D. Germline CDR1 is GTSNPN and CDR2 is SVGIG (reference sequence). The germline V and J ends were trimmed by 7 bases and 7 bases, with 19 bases remaining between them. The CDR3 covers 14 residues. The CDR3 sequence is CAYVASPGIEKLFF. DNA for the CDR3: TGTGCCTACGTGGCGTCACCCGGCATTGAAAAACTGTTTTTT.

The genes are TRBV4-1 and TRBJ1-4; D ambiguous. Germline V lookup: CDR1 MGHRA, CDR2 YSYEKL. This CDR3 has 18 amino acids. The V and J ends lost 0 bases and 11 bases respectively, with 25 bases between them. The CDR3 bases are TGCGCCAGCAGCCAAGAATTGCAGGCCCGAGAATTGAGTTGGAAACTGTTTTTT. Translating it yields CASSQELQARELSWKLFF.

The chain joins TRBV5-1 to TRBJ2-2; perhaps TRBD1 as D (6 bases). The germline gives CDR1 SGHRS, CDR2 YFSETQ. Trimming shortened V by 4 bases and J by 5 bases, and 12 bases separated the two germline ends. The CDR3 has 14 residues. The CDR3 is CASSLDSSTGELFF. The CDR3 nucleotides read TGCGCCAGCAGCCTGGACAGTAGTACCGGGGAGCTGTTTTTT.

This chain's CDR3 is CAGRTSSGTEAFF. The CDR3 bases are TGTGCCGGTCGGACATCCTCGGGGACTGAAGCTTTCTTT. This sequence joins TRBV7-9 and TRBJ1-1; weak D call: TRBD1 (5 bases). Germline values: CDR1 SEHNR, CDR2 FQNEAQ (reference sequence). With 11 bases removed from V and 5 bases from J, the gap between germline ends came to 18 bases. The CDR3 length is 13 residues.

The V call is TRBV3-1 (or the pseudogene TRBV3-2), the J call TRBJ1-2; tentative D call: TRBD1 (6 bases). Germline CDR1 LGHDT, CDR2 YNNKEL (reference sequence). The CDR3 totals 16 residues. V lost 4 bases to trimming and J lost 0 bases, with 15 bases between them. The CDR3 DNA sequence: TGTGCCAGCAGCCTCCATCCCAGGGGCACTAACTATGGCTACACCTTC. Translated: CASSLHPRGTNYGYTF.

The J gene is TRBJ2-3, the V gene TRBV5-6, with 7 bases that match TRBD1. V lost 4 bases, J lost 2 bases, and 7 bases stayed unmatched. The CDR3 is made up of 15 amino acids. Germline V gene data show CDR1 as SGHDT and CDR2 as YYEEEE. For the CDR3, the DNA is TGTGCCAGCAGCCCGAGGGACAGATACACAGATACGCAGTATTTT. Amino acid sequence: CASSPRDRYTDTQYF.

This clone was counted a single time. The chain links TRBV7-9 to TRBJ2-1; D gene uncertain. This CDR3 has 13 amino acids. V lost 1 base and J lost 5, with 6 bases in between. Per germline, CDR1 SEHNR and CDR2 FQNEAQ (reference sequence). The CDR3 sequence: CASSLGQHNEQFF. The CDR3 nucleotides are TGTGCCAGCAGCTTAGGCCAACACAATGAGCAGTTCTTC.